What follows describes a single T cell receptor beta chain. This record belongs to a study of blood T cell repertoires in COVID-19. Germline CDR1 is SNHLY and CDR2 is FYNNEI. The junction had 8 bases not matched to a gene; V was cut back by 8 bases and J by 6 bases. CDR3 length equals 13 residues. This table comes from immunoSEQ multiplex PCR, and its TCRdb copy is limited to in-frame clones, with some not included. The table has a few hundred thousand clones, about 86% seen once; the top ten hold around 4%. The sequence was obtained from a woman in her thirties or forties with acute COVID-19. The chain carries TRBV2 and TRBJ2-7; TRBD1 aligns across 9 bases. Sequenced sample: PBMCs or T cells enriched from blood (not recorded which). In DNA, the CDR3 is TGTGCCAGCGGAAGGGACAGGGTGATCGAGCAGTACTTC. Amino acids: CASGRDRVIEQYF.